This T cell receptor beta chain was profiled in a study of blood T cell repertoires in COVID-19. Clones were read by immunoSEQ multiplex PCR, and TCRdb kept only the in-frame ones, dropping some. The data hold about 200,000 clones, with about 88% observed a single time. V was pared by 10 bases and J by 6 bases, with 12 bases of the junction left unmatched. The CDR3 is made up of 15 amino acids. Germline V lookup: CDR1 MNHEY, CDR2 SVGAGI. The sequence came from a woman aged 50 to 60 with COVID-19, enrolled during active disease. The gene calls are TRBV6-5 and TRBJ1-5; 10 nucleotides match TRBD1. Sequenced: peripheral blood. CDR3 in amino acids: CATENYGTGAQPQHF. In DNA form, the CDR3 reads TGTGCCACCGAAAATTACGGGACAGGGGCTCAGCCCCAGCATTTT.